This TCR beta chain was sequenced during a study of T cell repertoires in cytomegalovirus infection. Findings of the study overall: Adding up the frequency of public TCR beta families identified people who carried CMV plus the relevant HLA.

This clonotype was picked up many times. Antigen specificity is unknown. The CDR3 loop spans 16 amino acids. Losses at the gene ends were 3 bases for V and 0 bases for J; bases not matched to a gene: 9. Germline CDR1 and CDR2: SQVTM and ANQGSEA. TCRdb redid the calling of the reads with MiXCR, one entry per CDR3 protein. This table holds around 100,000 distinct CDR3 sequences, 16% found once. The chain links TRBV29-1 to TRBJ2-7; TRBD1 aligns across 9 bases. Sequencing was performed on PBMCs. This receptor was obtained from a human donor in good health (CMV status not recorded). Some clones in this sample may be carry-over from other donors' samples. CDR3 amino acids: CSVDVRVTGGSYEQYF. CDR3 in DNA: TGCAGCGTTGATGTAAGAGTGACAGGGGGCTCCTACGAGCAGTACTTC.